This entry describes one T cell receptor (beta chain). Its antigen remains unknown. This entry is derived from a study of identical twins. Overall study results and limits: Sequences that were beta out-of-frame showed weaker excess twin sharing.

TCRdb ran MiXCR on the 5' RACE reads and lists one entry per CDR3 protein. The table lists 1.5 million to 2 million distinct CDR3 sequences, 25% to 35% of them singletons, with approximately 0.25% in the top ten. The J segment lost 2 bases and the V segment lost 0 bases, leaving 5 bases of the junction unmatched. There are 17 residues in the CDR3. The germline V gene has CDR1 SGDLS and CDR2 YYNGEE. The V gene is TRBV9, the J gene TRBJ1-3, with TRBD1 matching over 10 bases. Sequencing used cord blood. The sequence was collected from a newborn girl in good health. The CDR3 loop is CASSVATGQGAGNTIYF. The CDR3 nucleotides are TGTGCCAGCAGCGTAGCGACAGGACAGGGGGCTGGAAACACCATATATTTT.